This T cell receptor (beta chain) is from a study of patients and donors after allogeneic stem cell transplantation. The V end lost 1 base, the J end lost 2 bases, and 5 bases lay between the germline ends. The CDR3 consists of 13 residues. The V gene's germline CDR1 is SGHTA and CDR2 FQGTGA. Via MiXCR, TCRdb re-called the RT-PCR reads, giving one row per CDR3 protein. The data contain 150,000 to 200,000 distinct CDR3 sequences, roughly two fifths of them seen just once; the ten biggest clones take up about 33%. Sequencing was performed on blood, either unsorted or a sorted T cell fraction (not recorded which). This TCR came from a human donor who was either an allogeneic HSCT recipient or a stem cell or donor lymphocyte infusion donor (not recorded which). It is not recorded whose cells these are; they may come from a transplant donor. The V gene is TRBV7-3, the J gene TRBJ2-5; no definite D call. The CDR3 coding sequence is TGTGCCAGCAGCTTAAACAGTCAAGAGACCCAGTACTTC. This sequence encodes CASSLNSQETQYF.